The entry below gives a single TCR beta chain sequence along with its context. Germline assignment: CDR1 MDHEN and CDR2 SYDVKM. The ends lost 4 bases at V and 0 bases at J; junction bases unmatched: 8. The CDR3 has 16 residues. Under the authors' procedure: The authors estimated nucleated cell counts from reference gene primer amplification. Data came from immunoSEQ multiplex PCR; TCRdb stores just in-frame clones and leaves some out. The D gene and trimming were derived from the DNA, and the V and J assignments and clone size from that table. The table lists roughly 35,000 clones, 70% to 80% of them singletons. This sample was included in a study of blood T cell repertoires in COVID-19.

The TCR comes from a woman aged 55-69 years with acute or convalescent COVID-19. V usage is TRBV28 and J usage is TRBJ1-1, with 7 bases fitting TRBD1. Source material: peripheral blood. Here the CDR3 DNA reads TGTGCCAGCAGTTCTCAGACAGGGAAAGTGAACACTGAAGCTTTCTTT. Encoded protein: CASSSQTGKVNTEAFF.